The 10 T cell receptor beta chains presented below share a single source sample, sequenced in a study of blood T cell repertoires in COVID-19. Assay: immunoSEQ multiplex PCR; the TCRdb copy retains only in-frame clones and omits some. This table holds over 100,000 clones, about 80% found once. The specimen sequenced was peripheral blood. These receptors all stem from a woman aged 50 to 60 with acute or convalescent COVID-19.

The rearrangement links TRBV10-3 to TRBJ1-6; D gene unclear. This CDR3 is 12 amino acids long. V was cut by 6 bases and J by 7 bases, with 7 bases left in between. Germline lookup yields CDR1 ENHRY and CDR2 SYGVKD. In DNA form, the CDR3 reads TGTGCCATCAGGGGCGAAAATTCACCCCTCCACTTT. Protein sequence: CAIRGENSPLHF.

This clone was recorded a few times. The chain links TRBV28 to TRBJ1-5, with 7 bases lining up with TRBD1. This CDR3 has 14 amino acids. V gave up 8 bases and J gave up 0 bases; unmatched junction bases: 4. Germline V gene sequence: CDR1 MDHEN, CDR2 SYDVKM. The CDR3 sequence: CASDDRDSNQPQHF. In nucleotides, the CDR3 is TGTGCCAGCGATGACAGGGATAGCAATCAGCCCCAGCATTTT.

This chain connects TRBV5-5 to TRBJ1-2; the D is unclear. The CDR3 has 12 residues. Per germline, CDR1 SGHKS and CDR2 YYEKEE (reference sequence). The ends were cut back, 0 bases at V and 6 bases at J, with 6 bases in the middle. The DNA for the CDR3 is TGTGCCAGCAGCTTGGGTCCGGATGGCTACACCTTC. This encodes CASSLGPDGYTF.

With respect to this clone: A much larger clone lies one base from this, so it may be a read error. V usage is TRBV2 and J usage is TRBJ2-7; 10 bases map to TRBD1. The germline V gene has CDR1 SNHLY and CDR2 FYNNEI. The CDR3 contains 13 residues. This CDR3 is CAGSRTGGVEQYF. For the CDR3, the DNA is TGTGCCGGCAGTCGGACAGGGGGTGTAGAGCAGTACTTC.

The chain links TRBV9 to TRBJ1-6; tentatively, D is TRBD1 (5 bases). The germline gives CDR1 SGDLS, CDR2 YYNGEE. This CDR3 is built from 17 residues. Trimming shortened V by 0 bases and J by 0 bases, and 10 bases separated the two germline ends. Here the CDR3 reads CASSVAHRSSYNSPLHF. For the CDR3, the DNA is TGTGCCAGCAGCGTAGCCCACAGGAGCTCCTATAATTCACCCCTCCACTTT.

The V call is TRBV7-8, the J call TRBJ2-3; TRBD2 matches at 11 bases. Germline assignment: CDR1 SGHVS and CDR2 FQNEAQ. V gave up 8 bases and J gave up 8 bases; unmatched junction bases: 12. The CDR3 has 15 residues. CDR3 protein: CASASGGSVVGTQYF. The CDR3 DNA follows: TGTGCCAGCGCTAGCGGGGGGAGCGTGGTCGGTACGCAGTATTTT.

The chain is built from TRBV28 and TRBJ2-2, with D uncertain. The CDR3 is made up of 14 amino acids. Trimming removed 5 bases from V and 4 bases from J, with 11 bases in between. CDR1 is MDHEN and CDR2 is SYDVKM in the germline V gene. The CDR3 DNA is TGTGCCAGCAGTCCACCGCAGGCCACCGGGGAGCTGTTTTTT. Translated, it gives CASSPPQATGELFF.

This clone has just a few counts. The junction departs from germline at one end; a sequencing error may be responsible. J is TRBJ2-1 and V is TRBV6-1; 10 nucleotides agree with TRBD1. The CDR3 totals 14 residues. Germline V gene lookup returns CDR1 MNHNS and CDR2 SASEGT. The CDR3 sequence is CASREGTGADEQFF. The DNA of the CDR3 is TGTGCCAGCAGGGAAGGGACAGGGGCGGATGAGCAGTTCTTC.

This clone was observed a single time. V usage is TRBV7-3 and J usage is TRBJ2-3; D not resolved. The CDR3 totals 12 residues. The germline V gene encodes CDR1 SGHTA and CDR2 FQGTGA. Trimming pared 4 bases from V and 4 bases from J, leaving 6 bases between. CDR3 DNA sequence: TGTGCCAGCAGCTACTCCTCAGATACGCAGTATTTT. This sequence encodes CASSYSSDTQYF.

This clone is a singleton in its sample. This CDR3 reads CASSLVAPTETQYF. The CDR3 DNA reads TGTGCCAGCAGCTTGGTAGCTCCCACGGAGACCCAGTACTTC. This chain connects TRBV5-5 to TRBJ2-5; no clear D. This CDR3 spans 14 amino acids. The V end lost 0 bases, the J end lost 5 bases, and 11 bases lay between the germline ends. CDR1 is SGHKS and CDR2 is YYEKEE in the germline V gene (reference sequence).